Given below is one T cell receptor beta chain in context. Survey level was the resolution at which the v3.0 immunoSEQ assay ran. Sequencing set out to capture about 40,000-50,000 T-cell genomes per sample. TCRdb keeps only in-frame clones here, not all; method: immunoSEQ multiplex PCR. Found here are about 28,000 clones, more than 80% of them singletons; the top ten hold roughly 7%. The data were taken from a study of long-term antiretroviral therapy in people with HIV. The germline V and J ends were trimmed by 2 bases and 0 bases, with 10 bases remaining between them. CDR1 and CDR2 from the germline V gene are KGHSH and LQKENI. This CDR3 comprises 16 residues.

This chain joins TRBV18 and TRBJ2-2; no reliable D call. The starting material was unsorted PBMCs, obtained 0.3 years after starting antiretroviral therapy. The source is a man aged 35-49 years with HIV. CDR3 DNA: TGTGCCAGCTCACCATTGGGCCTTACGAACACCGGGGAGCTGTTTTTT. It translates to CASSPLGLTNTGELFF.